This TCR beta chain was recorded in a study of regulatory T cells in long-lasting Graves disease. Regarding the study as a whole: With a small sample size, accuracy may have been reduced.

Construction of the TCR beta libraries employed iRepertoire HTBI primers in conjunction with Arm-PCR of CDR3 regions. TCRdb independently ran MiXCR on the multiplex PCR reads; one entry per CDR3 protein. The sample lists about 660,000 distinct CDR3 sequences, around 30% occurring once. The time point denotes: persistent/refractory GD, antithyroid drugs over 5 years with positive TRAb. Preparation of the TCR library used RNA extracted from PBMCs. This clonotype came up a few times. Its target is not known. This material consisted of peripheral blood mononuclear cells (PBMCs), taken when the disease was refractory, from a patient treated with antithyroid drugs. The clonotype comes from a female donor with Graves disease.

CDR3 sequence (DNA): TGTGCCAGCAGCATGGGGACAGGGGGCTCCGAGCAGTACTTC. It is translated as CASSMGTGGSEQYF. The chain links TRBV7-9 to TRBJ2-7, with 12 bases aligning to TRBD1. The CDR3 runs to 14 residues. J lost 6 bases, V lost 5 bases, and 5 bases had no gene match. Germline CDR1 and CDR2: SEHNR and FQNEAQ (reference sequence).